One and the same sample provided the 27 T cell receptor beta chains below, sequenced in a study of shared clonotypes between healthy human individuals. TCRdb's table, derived via immunoSEQ multiplex PCR, lists solely in-frame clones and lacks some. Here the sample spans 850,000 to 1,200,000 clones, approximately 70% being singletons. Source material: memory CD4+ T cells sorted from blood. Subset meaning: CD45RA-negative fraction. Receptors were obtained from a man between 18 and 35 years old in good health.

The chain is built from TRBV11-2 and TRBJ2-5; no clear D. CDR1 and CDR2 (germline): SGHAT, FQNNGV. V was clipped by 3 bases and J by 1 base, with 12 bases between them. This CDR3 is built from 15 residues. CDR3 residues: CASSFSASLQETQYF. In DNA form, the CDR3 reads TGTGCCAGCAGCTTTTCGGCCAGCCTCCAAGAGACCCAGTACTTC.

This clone was found once. V gene TRBV27 combines with J gene TRBJ1-1, with D possibly being TRBD1 (6 bases). Germline V CDR1 and CDR2: MNHEY, SMNVEV (reference sequence). The ends were cut back, 4 bases at V and 3 bases at J, with 9 bases in the middle. This CDR3 is 13 amino acids long. The CDR3 region has the DNA TGTGCCAGCAGTTCCCAGGGGTACACTGAAGCTTTCTTT. Its translation is CASSSQGYTEAFF.

This rearrangement joins TRBV19 to TRBJ1-4; tentative D call: TRBD1 (5 bases). The germline V gene encodes CDR1 LNHDA and CDR2 SQIVND (reference sequence). Trimming left V 5 bases short and J 3 bases short, with 13 bases between. The CDR3 contains 15 residues. CDR3 nucleotides: TGTGCCAGTAGTCCTCGGGGGGTACCTAATGAAAAACTGTTTTTT. This sequence encodes CASSPRGVPNEKLFF.

This clone was found once. This rearrangement joins TRBV7-9 to TRBJ2-1; TRBD2 aligns across 7 bases. Germline lookup yields CDR1 SEHNR and CDR2 FQNEAQ (reference sequence). V gave up 8 bases and J gave up 5 bases; unmatched junction bases: 6. This CDR3 has 13 amino acids. The CDR3, as DNA: TGTGCCAGCCGCGGGGGTTTAAACAATGAGCAGTTCTTC. It is translated as CASRGGLNNEQFF.

In this sample, this clone turned up many times. The chain recombines TRBV5-6 with TRBJ1-3; 8 bases agree with TRBD1. The CDR3 extends over 16 amino acids. The V gene end was trimmed by 0 bases and the J gene end by 1 base; junction bases not matched to a gene: 3. Germline-derived CDR1 and CDR2 are SGHDT and YYEEEE. CDR3 DNA sequence: TGTGCCAGCAGCTTGGGACAGGGGCGGTCTGGAAACACCATATATTTT. The encoded protein is CASSLGQGRSGNTIYF.

The rearrangement links TRBV19 to TRBJ1-6; TRBD1 matches at 7 bases. V lost 4 bases, J lost 4 bases, and 4 bases stayed unmatched. The CDR3 has 15 residues. Per germline, CDR1 LNHDA and CDR2 SQIVND (reference sequence). The CDR3 sequence: CASSNPQGYNSPLHF. CDR3 nucleotides: TGTGCCAGTAGTAACCCACAGGGGTATAATTCACCCCTCCACTTT.

This CDR3 is CATSRAGRSTDTQYF. CDR3 sequence (DNA): TGTGCCACGAGTCGGGCGGGGAGGAGCACAGATACGCAGTATTTT. This chain links TRBV27 with TRBJ2-3, with D tentatively TRBD2 (6 bases). This CDR3 spans 15 amino acids. Germline CDR1 MNHEY, CDR2 SMNVEV (reference sequence). The V and J ends lost 10 bases and 0 bases respectively, with 17 bases between them.

This sequence joins TRBV6-5 and TRBJ1-5; D ambiguous. The CDR3 runs 14 residues. Germline CDR1 is MNHEY and CDR2 is SVGAGI. The ends were cut back, 4 bases at V and 5 bases at J, with 12 bases in the middle. The CDR3 DNA reads as TGTGCCAGCAGTTTCGGCGCCAGTTATCAGCCCCAGCATTTT. Its translation: CASSFGASYQPQHF.

The chain recombines TRBV2 with TRBJ2-1, with D perhaps matching TRBD1 (6 bases). CDR1 SNHLY and CDR2 FYNNEI come from the germline V gene. The CDR3 is 15 residues long. V gave up 2 bases and J gave up 8 bases, with 16 bases separating them. CDR3 DNA sequence: TGTGCCAGCAGTGAATGGCTCAGGGGAGTGGATGAGCAGTTCTTC. This encodes CASSEWLRGVDEQFF.

The CDR3 DNA follows: TGTGCCAGTAGTATCCGACAGGGATACAACACTGAAGCTTTCTTT. Translation: CASSIRQGYNTEAFF. The gene calls are TRBV19 and TRBJ1-1; TRBD1 agrees at 7 bases. The CDR3 extends over 15 amino acids. Looked up from germline, CDR1 is LNHDA and CDR2 is SQIVND (reference sequence). V lost 3 bases to trimming and J lost 2 bases; unmatched junction nucleotides: 6.

V usage is TRBV7-2 and J usage is TRBJ2-2; 8 nucleotides match TRBD2. J lost 7 bases, V lost 8 bases, and 18 bases had no gene match. The CDR3 contains 17 residues. CDR1 SGHTA and CDR2 FQGNSA come from the germline V gene. CDR3 loop: CASLTSGTRRVVGELFF. The CDR3 region has the DNA TGTGCCAGCCTGACGTCCGGGACTAGGCGGGTCGTCGGGGAGCTGTTTTTT.

This chain uses TRBV14 with TRBJ2-7; tentatively, D is TRBD1 or TRBD2 (5 bases each). CDR3 length: 13 residues. From germline, CDR1 is SGHDN and CDR2 FVKESK. Trimming took off 4 bases at V and 9 bases at J, with 16 bases between the two ends. This chain's CDR3 is CASSPREGSRQYF. CDR3 sequence (DNA): TGTGCCAGCAGCCCTCGAGAGGGGAGTCGGCAGTACTTC.

This clone was seen a single time. The rearrangement joins TRBV5-1 to TRBJ2-2, with D unresolved. This CDR3 comprises 15 residues. The V gene lost 0 bases and the J gene lost 1 base, with 7 bases spanning the gap. CDR1 is SGHRS and CDR2 is YFSETQ in the germline V gene. The CDR3 DNA is TGCGCCAGCAGCTTGGGACGGAAGAACACCGGGGAGCTGTTTTTT. This gives the protein CASSLGRKNTGELFF.

Regarding this clone: In the same sample, other DNA sequences code for this CDR3. In DNA form, the CDR3 reads TGTGCCAGTAGCCCCGGGACAGGTACCTACGAGCAGTACTTC. Protein sequence: CASSPGTGTYEQYF. The chain combines TRBV19 with TRBJ2-7; the match to TRBD1 covers 8 bases. The trim removed 6 bases at V and 2 bases at J, leaving 6 bases unmatched. Germline CDR1 and CDR2: LNHDA and SQIVND (reference sequence). This CDR3 region has 14 residues.

The rearrangement joins TRBV9 to TRBJ2-7; 9 nucleotides match TRBD2. Germline V CDR1 and CDR2: SGDLS, YYNGEE. The V and J ends lost 3 bases and 6 bases, in that order; junction bases with no gene match: 10. The CDR3 runs to 15 residues. This CDR3 reads CASSADWRGGLEQYF. The CDR3 coding sequence is TGTGCCAGCAGCGCCGATTGGCGGGGGGGCCTCGAGCAGTACTTC.

The rearrangement links TRBV4-1 to TRBJ2-7; possible D gene TRBD2, 8 bases. This CDR3 comprises 15 residues. V lost 4 bases, J lost 2 bases, and 15 bases lay in between. Germline lookup yields CDR1 MGHRA and CDR2 YSYEKL. CDR3 loop: CASSPGGTVPYEQYF. As DNA, the CDR3 is TGCGCCAGCAGCCCGGGGGGGACAGTCCCCTACGAGCAGTACTTC.

There are many counts of this clone. V usage is TRBV10-3 and J usage is TRBJ1-1; 8 positions agree with TRBD1. This CDR3 comprises 15 residues. Germline lookup yields CDR1 ENHRY and CDR2 SYGVKD. V dropped 3 bases and J dropped 8; count of bases not matched to a gene: 11. The CDR3 reads CAISESRTGKTEAFF. The DNA of the CDR3 is TGTGCCATCAGTGAATCCAGGACAGGGAAGACGGAAGCTTTCTTT.

This clone occurred once. Other DNA sequences in this sample translate to the same CDR3. The V call is TRBV11-3, the J call TRBJ2-2; D is ambiguous. Germline CDR1 reads SGHNT; CDR2 reads YENEEA. The CDR3 has 12 amino acids. With 5 bases removed from V and 5 bases from J, the gap between germline ends came to 6 bases. In nucleotides, the CDR3 is TGTGCCAGCAGCCTACTGACCGGGGAGCTGTTTTTT. Amino acids: CASSLLTGELFF.

This clone was detected ten times or more. The chain couples TRBV7-9 to TRBJ1-2; D perhaps matches TRBD1 (6 bases). Per germline, CDR1 SEHNR and CDR2 FQNEAQ (reference sequence). This CDR3 contains 16 residues. V lost 5 bases to trimming and J lost 7 bases, with 23 bases between them. The CDR3 DNA reads as TGTGCCAGCAGCGCGGCGATCGATTCAGGGGCCCGTGGCTACACCTTC. Its protein is CASSAAIDSGARGYTF.

The chain has TRBV7-9 and TRBJ1-1; D gene unclear. Looked up from germline, CDR1 is SEHNR and CDR2 is FQNEAQ (reference sequence). The CDR3 is made up of 13 amino acids. The CDR3 nucleotides read TGTGCGTCAGGAAAAAGTTTGAACACTGAAGCTTTCTTT. Its translation: CASGKSLNTEAFF.

The genes are TRBV18 and TRBJ2-1, with 12 nucleotides matching TRBD2. Germline CDR1 is KGHSH and CDR2 is LQKENI. With 1 base clipped from V and 7 bases from J, the junction kept 5 bases outside the gene matches. The CDR3 contains 16 residues. CDR3 sequence (DNA): TGTGCCAGCTCACCACTGCTAGCGGGGGGGCCGAATGAGCAGTTCTTC. This codes for CASSPLLAGGPNEQFF.

In its sample, this clone was seen a few times. The rearrangement links TRBV10-1 to TRBJ2-1; TRBD2 agrees at 8 bases. The junction had 10 bases not matched to a gene; V was cut back by 2 bases and J by 1 base. The CDR3 consists of 18 residues. The germline V gene encodes CDR1 WNHNN and CDR2 SYGVQD (reference sequence). Written as DNA, the CDR3 is TGCGCCAGCAGTGAGGCCGGGAGGCTAGCGGGTTCCTACAATGAGCAGTTCTTC. Translation gives CASSEAGRLAGSYNEQFF.

About this clone itself: Other DNA variants within this sample encode the same CDR3. The CDR3 loop is CAISDPGTSGDTQYF. CDR3 DNA: TGTGCCATCAGTGACCCCGGGACCTCCGGAGATACGCAGTATTTT. This chain links TRBV10-3 with TRBJ2-3; TRBD1 or TRBD2 may be the D gene (5 bases each). Germline V gene data show CDR1 as ENHRY and CDR2 as SYGVKD. The CDR3 has 15 amino acids. V was cut by 3 bases and J by 5 bases, with 15 bases left in between.

The gene calls are TRBV25-1 and TRBJ2-1, with 7 positions matching TRBD1. Germline lookup yields CDR1 MGHDK and CDR2 SYGVNS. Unmatched junction bases numbered 14, after V lost 3 bases and J lost 6 bases. The CDR3 is 17 amino acids. The CDR3 reads CASSDDLPGQNFNEQFF. Here the CDR3 DNA reads TGTGCCAGCAGTGATGACTTACCGGGACAGAACTTCAATGAGCAGTTCTTC.

The rearrangement uses TRBV23-1 and TRBJ1-4, with D maybe TRBD1 (6 bases). TRBV23-1 is an open reading frame, and its role is uncertain. Deletions cut 3 bases from V and 4 bases from J, with 15 bases between. The CDR3 runs to 16 residues. The CDR3 bases are TGCGCCAGCAGTCACTCCCACCGGGGGCGTAATGAAAAACTGTTTTTT. This translates into CASSHSHRGRNEKLFF.

This clone is a singleton in its sample. The chain joins TRBV5-1 to TRBJ1-2, with D maybe TRBD1 (5 bases). The CDR3 runs to 13 residues. The V end was cut by 6 bases, the J end by 2 bases, with 11 bases between. Germline V gene data show CDR1 as SGHRS and CDR2 as YFSETQ. The CDR3 sequence is CASTLEGNYGYTF. The CDR3 DNA reads TGCGCCAGCACCCTCGAGGGGAACTATGGCTACACCTTC.

This clone was detected only a few times. A read error may explain this, as a much larger clone is one base away. The rearrangement uses TRBV5-6 and TRBJ1-3; D not resolved. V lost 3 bases to trimming and J lost 4 bases, with 2 bases between them. The CDR3 is 11 residues long. Germline V CDR1 and CDR2: SGHDT, YYEEEE. CDR3 loop: CASSSGNTIYF. Written as DNA, the CDR3 is TGTGCCAGCAGCTCCGGAAACACCATATATTTT.